This TCR beta chain was obtained from a study of post-analysis software for immune sequencing data. The CDR3 runs 15 residues. Per germline, CDR1 MDHEN and CDR2 SYDVKM. V was pared by 7 bases and J by 2 bases, with 16 bases between. Regarding this clonotype: Its target is not known.

cDNA libraries of TCR beta carried unique molecular identifiers. Via MiXCR, TCRdb re-called the PCR reads, giving one row per CDR3 protein. The repertoire holds roughly 410,000 distinct CDR3 sequences, with roughly 36% as singletons. Notes on the study in general: Under the F measure, samples that were prepared in one batch clustered strongly together. About five TRBV segments appeared more often in patients than in controls, and TRBV5-6, TRBV5-1 and TRBV20-1 were among these.

The J gene is TRBJ2-3, the V gene TRBV28, with D perhaps TRBD2 (7 bases). This clonotype was obtained from a girl aged 10 to 17 with multiple sclerosis. The sequenced sample was blood. CDR3 loop: CASIRGGGHTDTQYF. The CDR3 DNA follows: TGTGCCAGCATTAGGGGCGGGGGCCACACAGATACGCAGTATTTT. Drawing the rest from reference TRBV28 and TRBJ2-3, the complete variable domain is DVKVTQSSRYLVKRTGEKVFLECVQDMDHENMFWYRQDPGLGLRLIYFSYDVKMKEKGDIPEGYSVSREKKERFSLILESASTNQTSMYLCASIRGGGHTDTQYFGPGTRLTVL.